This TCR beta chain was identified during a study of T-cell reconstitution after alpha-beta-depleted transplantation in children. The TCRbeta library was prepared with unique molecular identifiers. TCRdb ran MiXCR on the PCR reads and lists one entry per CDR3 protein. The data contain under 140,000 distinct CDR3 sequences, 10% of them singletons. Germline CDR1 reads SGDLS; CDR2 reads YYNGEE. The CDR3 totals 19 residues. With V trimmed by 0 bases and J by 4 bases, 14 bases remained unmatched. This clonotype was recorded many times. V gene TRBV9 combines with J gene TRBJ1-3; 9 nucleotides align to TRBD1. The source material was PBMCs from the stem cell graft donor, sampled from the stem cell graft. The source is a human donor who donated a stem cell graft to a child with acute lymphoblastic leukemia. As DNA, the CDR3 is TGTGCCAGCAGCGTAGGTTTGGGGACAGGGCGCCTTAAAGGAAACACCATATATTTT. It translates to CASSVGLGTGRLKGNTIYF. Complete variable domain (other parts from reference TRBV9 and TRBJ1-3): DSGVTQTPKHLITATGQRVTLRCSPRSGDLSVYWYQQSLDQGLQFLIQYYNGEERAKGNILERFSAQQFPDLHSELNLSSLELGDSALYFCASSVGLGTGRLKGNTIYFGEGSWLTVV.